This T cell receptor beta chain came from a study of identical twins. Findings of the study overall: Beta out-of-frame sequences displayed a weaker excess of sharing between twins.

The V gene's germline CDR1 is SQVTM and CDR2 ANQGSEA. This CDR3 region has 10 residues. Trimming removed 7 bases at V and 1 base at J, with 4 bases between. As to this clonotype: The antigen remains unidentified.

In every case, the donor was a healthy Caucasian. TCRdb recomputed calls from the 5' RACE reads with MiXCR, one row per CDR3 protein. The sample includes approximately 280,000 distinct CDR3 sequences, 6.5% to 9.5% of them seen just once. The sample was also linked to a second study, of yellow fever vaccine responses in identical twins.

The chain links TRBV29-1 to TRBJ1-1; D uncertain. The TCR sequence derives from a woman under 30 in good health. Source material: memory (CD45RO+) T cells sorted from blood. Here the CDR3 DNA reads TGCAGCGGAACGAACACTGAAGCTTTCTTT. This gives the protein CSGTNTEAFF.